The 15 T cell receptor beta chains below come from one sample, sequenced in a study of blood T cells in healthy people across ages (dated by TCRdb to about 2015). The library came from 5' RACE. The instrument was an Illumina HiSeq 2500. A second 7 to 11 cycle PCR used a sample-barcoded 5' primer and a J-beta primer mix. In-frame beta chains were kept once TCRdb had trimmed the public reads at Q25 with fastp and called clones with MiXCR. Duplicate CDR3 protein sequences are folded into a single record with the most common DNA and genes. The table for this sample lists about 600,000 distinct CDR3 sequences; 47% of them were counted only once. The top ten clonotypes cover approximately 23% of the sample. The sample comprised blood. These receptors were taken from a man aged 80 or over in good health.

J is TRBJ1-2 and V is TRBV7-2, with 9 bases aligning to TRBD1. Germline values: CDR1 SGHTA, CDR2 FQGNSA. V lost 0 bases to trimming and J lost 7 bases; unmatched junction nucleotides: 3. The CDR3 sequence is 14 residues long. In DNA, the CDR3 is TGTGCCAGCAGCTTAGCGGGGGACAGGGCTGGCTACACCTTC. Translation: CASSLAGDRAGYTF.

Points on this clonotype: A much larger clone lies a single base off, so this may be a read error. CDR3 coding DNA: TGCGCCAGCGGAGAAAGACTAGCGGGAGGGTCTGAGCAGTACTTC. It codes for CASGERLAGGSEQYF. The V and J genes are TRBV5-1 and TRBJ2-5; 14 bases are shared with TRBD2. Per germline, CDR1 SGHRS and CDR2 YFSETQ. This CDR3 contains 15 residues. J was trimmed by 11 bases and V by 7 bases; bases with no gene match: 13.

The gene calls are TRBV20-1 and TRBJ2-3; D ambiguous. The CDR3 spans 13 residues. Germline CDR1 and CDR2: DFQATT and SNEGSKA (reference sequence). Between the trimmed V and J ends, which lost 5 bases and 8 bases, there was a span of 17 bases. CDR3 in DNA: TGCAGTGCTGGGGTAGGATTGGGCGGTACGCAGTATTTT. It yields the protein CSAGVGLGGTQYF.

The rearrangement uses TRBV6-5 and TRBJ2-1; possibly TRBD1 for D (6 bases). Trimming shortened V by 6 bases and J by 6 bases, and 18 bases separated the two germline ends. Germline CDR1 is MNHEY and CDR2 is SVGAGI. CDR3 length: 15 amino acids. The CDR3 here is CASREQGVESNEQFF. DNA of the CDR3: TGTGCCAGCAGAGAACAGGGAGTTGAAAGCAATGAGCAGTTCTTC.

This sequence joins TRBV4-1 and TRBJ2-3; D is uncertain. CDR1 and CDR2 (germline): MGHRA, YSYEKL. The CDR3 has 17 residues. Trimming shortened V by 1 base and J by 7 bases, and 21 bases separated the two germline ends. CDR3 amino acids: CASSQVGKRRVAYTQYF. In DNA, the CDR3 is TGCGCCAGCAGCCAAGTCGGAAAGCGTAGGGTTGCTTATACGCAGTATTTT.

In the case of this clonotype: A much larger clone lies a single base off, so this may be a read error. CDR3 bases: TGTGCCAGCAGTGACTCAGAGGGAAGCTACGAGCAGTACTTC. Translated, it gives CASSDSEGSYEQYF. The chain has TRBV6-6 and TRBJ2-5; D perhaps matches TRBD2 (5 bases). The end of the DNA is better explained by TRBJ2-7, so the J call may be wrong. The CDR3 covers 14 residues. Per the germline V gene, CDR1 is MNHNY and CDR2 is SVGAGI (reference sequence).

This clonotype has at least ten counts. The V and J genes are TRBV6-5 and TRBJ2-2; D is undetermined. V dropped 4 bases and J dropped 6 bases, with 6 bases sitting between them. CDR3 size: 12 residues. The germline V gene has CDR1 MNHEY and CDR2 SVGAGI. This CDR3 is CASSSPPGELFF. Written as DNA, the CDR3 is TGTGCCAGCAGTTCCCCTCCCGGGGAGCTGTTTTTT.

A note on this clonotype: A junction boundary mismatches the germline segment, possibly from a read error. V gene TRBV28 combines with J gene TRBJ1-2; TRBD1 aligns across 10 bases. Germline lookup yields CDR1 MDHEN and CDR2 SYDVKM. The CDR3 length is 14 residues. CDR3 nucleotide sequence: TGCGCGACCATCGACAGGGGGCGCAACTATGGCTACACCTTC. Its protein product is CATIDRGRNYGYTF.

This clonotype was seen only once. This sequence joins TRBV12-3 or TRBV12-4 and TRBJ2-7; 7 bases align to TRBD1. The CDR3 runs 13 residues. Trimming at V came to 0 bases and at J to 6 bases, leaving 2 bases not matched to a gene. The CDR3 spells CASSLAGGCEQYF. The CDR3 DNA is TGTGCCAGCAGTTTAGCAGGGGGCTGCGAGCAGTACTTC.

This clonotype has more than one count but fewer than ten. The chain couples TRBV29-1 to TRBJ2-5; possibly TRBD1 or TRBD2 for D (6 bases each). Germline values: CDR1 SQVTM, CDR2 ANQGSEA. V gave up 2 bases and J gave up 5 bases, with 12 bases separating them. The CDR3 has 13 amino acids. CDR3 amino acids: CSVESRGRETQYF. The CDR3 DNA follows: TGCAGCGTTGAATCCCGGGGGCGGGAGACCCAGTACTTC.

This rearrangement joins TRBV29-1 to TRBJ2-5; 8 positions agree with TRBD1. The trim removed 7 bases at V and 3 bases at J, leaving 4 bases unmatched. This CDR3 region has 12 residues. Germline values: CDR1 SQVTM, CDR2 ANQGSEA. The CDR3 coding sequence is TGCAGCGGGAAACAGGGGGAAGAGACCCAGTACTTC. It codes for CSGKQGEETQYF.

The CDR3 region has the DNA TGCGCCAGCAGCTCGGGGGCTTCGGGGGAGACCCAGTACTTC. It translates to CASSSGASGETQYF. J is TRBJ2-7 and V is TRBV5-1; D tentatively reads TRBD1 or TRBD2 (6 bases each). TRBJ2-5 explains the end of the DNA better; the J call may be wrong. The CDR3 spans 14 residues. From germline, CDR1 is SGHRS and CDR2 YFSETQ.

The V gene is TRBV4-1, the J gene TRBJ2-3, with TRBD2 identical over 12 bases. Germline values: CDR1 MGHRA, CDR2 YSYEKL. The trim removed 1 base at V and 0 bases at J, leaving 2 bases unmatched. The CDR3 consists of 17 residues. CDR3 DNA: TGCGCCAGCAGCCAAGGACTAGCGGGAGCTAGCACAGATACGCAGTATTTT. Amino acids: CASSQGLAGASTDTQYF.

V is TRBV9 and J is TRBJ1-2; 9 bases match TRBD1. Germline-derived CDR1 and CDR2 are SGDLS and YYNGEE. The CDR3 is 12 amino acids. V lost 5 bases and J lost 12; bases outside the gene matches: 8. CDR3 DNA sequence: TGTGCCAGCAGAACAGGGGGCGCGGGCCACACCTTC. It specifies CASRTGGAGHTF.

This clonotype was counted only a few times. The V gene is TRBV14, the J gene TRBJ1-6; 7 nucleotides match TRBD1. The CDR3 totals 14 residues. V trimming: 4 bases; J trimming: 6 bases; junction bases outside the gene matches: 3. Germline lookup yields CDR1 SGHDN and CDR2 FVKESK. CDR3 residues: CASSLGTANSPLHF. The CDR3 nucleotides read TGTGCCAGCAGCCTCGGGACAGCTAATTCACCCCTCCACTTT.